A single sample gave rise to the 21 T cell receptor beta chains below, sequenced in a study of cytomegalovirus exposure and HLA in healthy donors. The PCR was carried out with 60 Vbeta primers and 13 Jbeta primers. The repertoire was sequenced with immunoSEQ multiplex PCR; TCRdb's copy has only in-frame clones and lacks some. The sample table sets out 220,000 or so clones. Sequencing input: PBMCs. The receptors were sampled from a girl aged 2-10 years in good health and CMV-seropositive.

CDR3 in amino acids: CASRGQSVDGYTF. CDR3 in DNA: TGTGCCAGCAGAGGACAGTCCGTGGATGGCTACACCTTC. The genes are TRBV6-5 and TRBJ1-2, with a weak D call TRBD1 (6 bases). Trimming shortened V by 6 bases and J by 6 bases, and 14 bases separated the two germline ends. The CDR3 runs to 13 residues. The germline V gene has CDR1 MNHEY and CDR2 SVGAGI.

This chain connects TRBV19 to TRBJ2-1; TRBD2 matches 8 bases. Germline CDR1 is LNHDA and CDR2 is SQIVND (reference sequence). Trimming at V came to 5 bases and at J to 0 bases, leaving 6 bases not matched to a gene. The CDR3 has 16 residues. DNA of the CDR3: TGTGCCAGTAGTTTACGGGAGGGAAGCTCCTACAATGAGCAGTTCTTC. Encoded protein: CASSLREGSSYNEQFF.

This rearrangement joins TRBV25-1 to TRBJ2-5, with a tentative D call TRBD1 (5 bases). Germline assignment: CDR1 MGHDK and CDR2 SYGVNS. Trimming stripped 4 bases from V and 3 bases from J, with 9 bases between. This CDR3 comprises 13 residues. CDR3 sequence: CASSVAGKETQYF. The DNA for the CDR3 is TGTGCCAGCAGTGTGGCAGGGAAAGAGACCCAGTACTTC.

This chain connects TRBV28 to TRBJ1-5; perhaps TRBD1 as D (5 bases). The CDR3 is 14 residues long. With 5 bases removed from V and 7 bases from J, the gap between germline ends came to 15 bases. In germline, CDR1 is MDHEN, CDR2 SYDVKM. CDR3 nucleotides: TGTGCCAGCAGTCTCCCGGGGGGGTGGCAGCCCCAGCATTTT. It encodes CASSLPGGWQPQHF. The variable domain in full, with the rest retrieved from reference TRBV28 and TRBJ1-5, is DVKVTQSSRYLVKRTGEKVFLECVQDMDHENMFWYRQDPGLGLRLIYFSYDVKMKEKGDIPEGYSVSREKKERFSLILESASTNQTSMYLCASSLPGGWQPQHFGDGTRLSIL.

The genes are TRBV29-1 and TRBJ1-5, with D hard to call. The CDR3 is 12 amino acids. Germline V gene sequence: CDR1 SQVTM, CDR2 ANQGSEA. V lost 8 bases and J 6 bases, leaving 14 bases between the germline ends. CDR3 bases: TGCAGCTCCGGGAGGGAGGGTCAGCCCCAGCATTTT. This sequence encodes CSSGREGQPQHF.

V is TRBV6-5 and J is TRBJ1-5, with D hard to call. The ends were cut back, 6 bases at V and 7 bases at J, with 13 bases in the middle. The CDR3 has 13 amino acids. Per germline, CDR1 MNHEY and CDR2 SVGAGI. In DNA, the CDR3 is TGTGCCAGCAGATTAAACGGGAAGCAGCCCCAGCATTTT. Residues: CASRLNGKQPQHF.

This chain connects TRBV27 to TRBJ1-1; D is possibly TRBD1 (5 bases). The ends were cut back, 6 bases at V and 1 base at J, with 15 bases in the middle. Per the germline V gene, CDR1 is MNHEY and CDR2 is SMNVEV (reference sequence). CDR3 size: 15 residues. CDR3 region: CASSPSRAPNTEAFF. CDR3 DNA: TGTGCCAGCAGCCCCTCCAGGGCTCCGAACACTGAAGCTTTCTTT.

The V call is TRBV13, the J call TRBJ1-6, with D tentatively TRBD1 (6 bases). Trimming pared 5 bases from V and 6 bases from J, leaving 14 bases between. The CDR3 totals 15 residues. CDR1 is PRHDT, CDR2 FYEKMQ, per germline (reference sequence). DNA of the CDR3: TGTGCCAGCAGCCAAACGGGGGGGCGTAATTCACCCCTCCACTTT. It is translated as CASSQTGGRNSPLHF.

The V and J genes are TRBV7-2 and TRBJ2-5, with 9 bases that match TRBD2. CDR1 SGHTA and CDR2 FQGNSA come from the germline V gene. The CDR3 covers 15 residues. The V segment lost 5 bases and the J segment 5 bases; nucleotides outside the gene matches: 9. The CDR3 DNA sequence: TGTGCCAGCAGCGCCGATCTAGCGGGATTGGAGACCCAGTACTTC. Protein: CASSADLAGLETQYF. Looking up the rest from reference TRBV7-2 and TRBJ2-5 gives the full variable domain: GAGVSQSPSNKVTEKGKDVELRCDPISGHTALYWYRQSLGQGLEFLIYFQGNSAPDKSGLPSDRFSAERTGGSVSTLTIQRTQQEDSAVYLCASSADLAGLETQYFGPGTRLLVL.

The genes are TRBV27 and TRBJ1-1; D is perhaps TRBD1 (5 bases). Trimming pared 1 base from V and 0 bases from J, leaving 6 bases between. The CDR3 covers 14 residues. Looked up from germline, CDR1 is MNHEY and CDR2 is SMNVEV (reference sequence). DNA of the CDR3: TGTGCCAGCAGTTTATGGGGCATGAACACTGAAGCTTTCTTT. Encoded protein: CASSLWGMNTEAFF.

Notes on this clone: One end of the junction varies from germline; a read error may be responsible. The V and J genes are TRBV7-2 and TRBJ2-3; 15 nucleotides match TRBD2. This CDR3 has 16 amino acids. Germline CDR1 reads SGHTA; CDR2 reads FQGNSA. This CDR3 reads CASSSYPGTSGRPRNF. The CDR3, as DNA: TGTGCCAGCAGCTCCTACCCCGGGACTAGCGGGAGGCCCAGGAATTTT.

The rearrangement uses TRBV15 and TRBJ2-7; TRBD2 matches 10 bases. CDR3 length: 17 residues. In germline, CDR1 is LNHNV, CDR2 YYDKDF (reference sequence). J gave up 3 bases and V 5 bases, and 13 bases lay outside the gene matches. For the CDR3, the DNA is TGTGCCACCAGCGGTCTGGGGACTAGCGAAGGGCGCTACGAGCAGTACTTC. Translation: CATSGLGTSEGRYEQYF.

The chain is built from TRBV15 and TRBJ2-3; D is perhaps TRBD1 (8 bases). The CDR3 has 18 residues. V was pared by 0 bases and J by 4 bases, with 20 bases between. The germline V gene encodes CDR1 LNHNV and CDR2 YYDKDF (reference sequence). CDR3 in amino acids: CATSRDQLKTGGADTQYF. The CDR3, as DNA: TGTGCCACCAGCAGAGATCAGTTAAAAACAGGGGGGGCAGATACGCAGTATTTT. The full variable domain, completed using reference TRBV15 and TRBJ2-3, is DAMVIQNPRYQVTQFGKPVTLSCSQTLNHNVMYWYQQKSSQAPKLLFHYYDKDFNNEADTPDNFQSRRPNTSFCFLDIRSPGLGDTAMYLCATSRDQLKTGGADTQYFGPGTRLTVL.

This sequence joins TRBV7-6 and TRBJ2-7; 10 nucleotides agree with TRBD1. Germline CDR1 SGHVS, CDR2 FNYEAQ. CDR3 length equals 15 residues. Trimming cost V 5 bases and J 3 bases; bases outside gene matches: 7. DNA for the CDR3: TGTGCCAGCAGCGAGGGACAGGGGATTAACTACGAGCAGTACTTC. Translation gives CASSEGQGINYEQYF.

The V call is TRBV7-9, the J call TRBJ2-3, with D unresolved. This CDR3 contains 15 residues. The V gene lost 5 bases and the J gene lost 0 bases, with 12 bases spanning the gap. The germline V gene has CDR1 SEHNR and CDR2 FQNEAQ (reference sequence). The CDR3: CASSPTRTSTDTQYF. DNA of the CDR3: TGTGCCAGCAGCCCTACCCGTACTAGCACAGATACGCAGTATTTT.

This chain uses TRBV28 with TRBJ1-3, with unresolved D. The germline gives CDR1 MDHEN, CDR2 SYDVKM. Trimming pared 4 bases from V and 1 base from J, leaving 8 bases between. This CDR3 is built from 14 residues. The CDR3 region has the DNA TGTGCCAGCAGTTCTGTGAGTTCTGGAAACACCATATATTTT. It codes for CASSSVSSGNTIYF.

The chain combines TRBV10-3 with TRBJ2-1, with D possibly being TRBD1 (5 bases). The CDR3 totals 17 residues. Germline-derived CDR1 and CDR2 are ENHRY and SYGVKD. V dropped 2 bases and J dropped 8 bases, with 22 bases sitting between them. CDR3 sequence reads: CAISEKIEVPLGDEQFF. CDR3 bases: TGTGCCATCAGTGAGAAGATCGAAGTTCCCCTAGGGGATGAGCAGTTCTTC.

This sequence joins TRBV10-2 and TRBJ2-3, with 10 bases identical to TRBD2. CDR3 length: 16 amino acids. J lost 3 bases, V lost 8 bases, and 11 bases had no gene match. CDR1 and CDR2 (germline): WSHSY, SAAADI. The CDR3 reads CASGLAGDGVTDTQYF. The CDR3, as DNA: TGCGCCAGCGGGCTAGCGGGGGATGGGGTTACAGATACGCAGTATTTT.

The chain links TRBV2 to TRBJ2-2; 15 bases map to TRBD2. The CDR3 length is 17 residues. Losses at the gene ends were 7 bases for V and 7 bases for J; bases not matched to a gene: 10. CDR1 SNHLY and CDR2 FYNNEI come from the germline V gene. The CDR3 DNA sequence: TGTGCCAGCACTACTTGGACTAGCGGGAGGGAGTACGGGGAGCTGTTTTTT. Its translation is CASTTWTSGREYGELFF.

This chain links TRBV28 with TRBJ1-1; 7 nucleotides align to TRBD1. This CDR3 contains 14 residues. The germline V gene encodes CDR1 MDHEN and CDR2 SYDVKM. V lost 3 bases and J lost 9; bases outside the gene matches: 10. The CDR3 bases are TGTGCCAGCAGTTTTAGAGGGACAGACGGAAAAGCTTTCTTT. It specifies CASSFRGTDGKAFF.

The chain uses TRBV5-1 and TRBJ2-5, with TRBD1 matching 9 bases. The CDR3 extends over 15 amino acids. The germline gives CDR1 SGHRS, CDR2 YFSETQ. The junction had 7 bases not matched to a gene; V was cut back by 2 bases and J by 5 bases. For the CDR3, the DNA is TGCGCCAGCAGCTTAACAGGGGGCGCGGAGGAGACCCAGTACTTC. This codes for CASSLTGGAEETQYF. The full variable domain, in which reference TRBV5-1 and TRBJ2-5 provide the parts outside the CDR3, is KAGVTQTPRYLIKTRGQQVTLSCSPISGHRSVSWYQQTPGQGLQFLFEYFSETQRNKGNFPGRFSGRQFSNSRSEMNVSTLELGDSALYLCASSLTGGAEETQYFGPGTRLLVL.